This TCR beta chain was obtained from a study of blood T cell repertoires in COVID-19. Study-level information: PBMCs, B-cell-depleted T cells, or T cells provided the cDNA or gDNA that made up the material.

The trim removed 2 bases at V and 6 bases at J, leaving 16 bases unmatched. The CDR3 contains 18 residues. Germline V gene lookup returns CDR1 SGHRS and CDR2 YFSETQ. The table lists this clone with a count of one. Sequencing used immunoSEQ multiplex PCR; TCRdb keeps in-frame clones, though not all of them. The sample holds more than 100,000 clones, around three quarters seen once. This chain connects TRBV5-1 to TRBJ2-2; 7 positions agree with TRBD1. Sequencing used peripheral blood. The receptor was isolated from an elderly woman with acute or convalescent COVID-19. The CDR3 DNA reads as TGCGCCAGCAGCTTAGTGGCGCAACCGGGCCAGGGGGCCGGGGAGCTGTTTTTT. It specifies CASSLVAQPGQGAGELFF.